These 7 T cell receptor beta chains originate from one sample sequenced in a study of blood T cell repertoires in COVID-19. Profiled with immunoSEQ multiplex PCR; TCRdb holds only in-frame clones, not every one. The data show about 210,000 clones, roughly 86% seen once. Sequencing input: peripheral blood. Source of these receptors: a woman aged 45-65 years with active or convalescent COVID-19.

This clone is a singleton in its sample. The CDR3 spells CASRIQRGNTGELFF. The CDR3 nucleotides read TGTGCCAGCCGGATACAGCGGGGAAACACCGGGGAGCTGTTTTTT. The chain recombines TRBV7-9 with TRBJ2-2; 7 nucleotides line up with TRBD2. This CDR3 is built from 15 residues. Germline CDR1 reads SEHNR; CDR2 reads FQNEAQ (reference sequence). J lost 2 bases, V lost 8 bases, and 8 bases had no gene match.

This chain connects TRBV28 to TRBJ1-2; D remains ambiguous. V was shortened by 5 bases and J by 4 bases, with 17 bases between the two germline ends. The germline V gene encodes CDR1 MDHEN and CDR2 SYDVKM. This CDR3 is 15 amino acids long. For the CDR3, the DNA is TGTGCCAGCAGTCTACTAAAGTGGGAGGCCTATGGCTACACCTTC. It is translated as CASSLLKWEAYGYTF.

This clone has more than one count but fewer than ten. This chain links TRBV7-3 with TRBJ2-7; 9 bases match TRBD2. Trimming removed 2 bases from V and 2 bases from J; junction bases left unmatched: 4. Germline V gives CDR1 SGHTA, CDR2 FQGTGA. The CDR3 runs 15 residues. CDR3 amino acids: CASSLVAGDPYEQYF. For the CDR3, the DNA is TGTGCCAGCAGCTTAGTAGCGGGAGATCCCTACGAGCAGTACTTC.

V and J are TRBV6-5 and TRBJ2-7; D gene unclear. V was pared by 6 bases and J by 11 bases, with 17 bases between. CDR3 length: 12 amino acids. Germline assignment: CDR1 MNHEY and CDR2 SVGAGI. The CDR3 sequence: CASSYLSSSEYF. DNA for the CDR3: TGTGCCAGCAGCTACCTCTCAAGCTCGGAGTACTTC.

V usage is TRBV2 and J usage is TRBJ1-5; D remains unclear. Trimming took off 6 bases at V and 1 base at J, with 7 bases between the two ends. The CDR3 spans 13 residues. Germline lookup yields CDR1 SNHLY and CDR2 FYNNEI. The CDR3 spells CASRLESNQPQHF. The CDR3, as DNA: TGTGCCAGCAGACTCGAAAGCAATCAGCCCCAGCATTTT.

The rearrangement joins TRBV7-9 to TRBJ1-1; TRBD1 is a possible D gene (5 bases). The CDR3 has 14 amino acids. Germline CDR1 reads SEHNR; CDR2 reads FQNEAQ (reference sequence). Trimming stripped 5 bases from V and 0 bases from J, with 10 bases between. In DNA form, the CDR3 reads TGTGCCAGCAGCCCTCAGGGAATGAACACTGAAGCTTTCTTT. The encoded protein is CASSPQGMNTEAFF.

The chain has TRBV6-4 and TRBJ2-3; 11 nucleotides align to TRBD2. This CDR3 is 14 amino acids long. The germline V gene encodes CDR1 MRHNA and CDR2 SNTAGT. With V trimmed by 9 bases and J by 3 bases, 5 bases remained unmatched. CDR3 DNA: TGTGCCAGTTCACTAGCGGGGGAGACAGATACGCAGTATTTT. This translates into CASSLAGETDTQYF.